Below are 18 T cell receptor beta chains sequenced from a single sample in a study of long-term antiretroviral therapy in people with HIV (dated by TCRdb to the early 2020s). The immunoSEQ hsTCRB v3.0 assay was used at survey level resolution to sequence the TRB variable region. The table was pulled from immuneACCESS by TCRdb, which kept in-frame rearrangements only. Such tables lose some clones; where checked, under half of the loss comes from unresolved V genes, and the rest has no known cause. The sample table shows about 36,000 clones, and more than 65% are seen once. The top ten constitute around 6.1% of the sample. The input for sequencing was unsorted PBMCs, taken 0.6 years after starting antiretroviral therapy. The receptors come from a man between 18 and 35 years old with HIV.

V gene TRBV28 combines with J gene TRBJ2-7; 8 bases are shared with TRBD2. After removal of 7 bases from V and 4 bases from J, the junction contained 9 bases not matched to a gene. The CDR3 covers 14 residues. CDR1 and CDR2 (germline): MDHEN, SYDVKM. In nucleotides, the CDR3 is TGTGCCAGCAATCCAGCGGGAGTGTCGTACGAGCAGTACTTC. Translating gives CASNPAGVSYEQYF.

This clone showed up just once. The chain combines TRBV27 with TRBJ2-7; 8 nucleotides agree with TRBD1. Looked up from germline, CDR1 is MNHEY and CDR2 is SMNVEV (reference sequence). Germline trimming cut 3 bases from V and 5 bases from J; bases unmatched to any gene: 15. The CDR3 runs to 17 residues. CDR3 in amino acids: CASSFTRTGTGSHEQYF. CDR3 nucleotide sequence: TGTGCCAGCAGTTTTACCAGAACCGGGACAGGTTCTCACGAGCAGTACTTC.

This clone appeared a single time. The chain employs TRBV6-6 and TRBJ1-2; tentatively, D is TRBD1 (5 bases). This CDR3 comprises 12 residues. V was trimmed by 0 bases and J by 7 bases, leaving 6 bases between them. Germline CDR1 and CDR2: MNHNY and SVGAGI (reference sequence). The CDR3 here is CASSYSRGGYTF. The CDR3 DNA sequence: TGTGCCAGCAGTTACTCGAGGGGTGGCTACACCTTC.

The V call is TRBV14, the J call TRBJ2-4; 12 positions match TRBD2. This CDR3 comprises 18 residues. With 3 bases clipped from V and 0 bases from J, the junction kept 6 bases outside the gene matches. In germline, CDR1 is SGHDN, CDR2 FVKESK. In nucleotides, the CDR3 is TGTGCCAGCAGCCAGGGGACTAGCGGGTTGATAGCCAAAAACATTCAGTACTTC. Residues: CASSQGTSGLIAKNIQYF.

This rearrangement joins TRBV2 to TRBJ2-7; the match to TRBD2 covers 7 bases. V dropped 7 bases and J dropped 2; count of bases not matched to a gene: 5. From germline, CDR1 is SNHLY and CDR2 FYNNEI. The CDR3 contains 13 residues. CDR3 amino acids: CASTGGSTYEQYF. The CDR3 DNA reads TGTGCCAGCACCGGCGGGAGTACCTACGAGCAGTACTTC.

The chain couples TRBV5-1 to TRBJ2-7; 7 bases are shared with TRBD1. Germline CDR1 reads SGHRS; CDR2 reads YFSETQ. This CDR3 spans 21 amino acids. J was trimmed by 5 bases and V by 0 bases; bases with no gene match: 26. The CDR3 bases are TGCGCCAGCAGCTTGGCTCCTATAACGCCAAGATTGGACAGGTTCGCTAACGAGCAGTACTTC. Translating gives CASSLAPITPRLDRFANEQYF.

The V and J genes are TRBV27 and TRBJ2-3; TRBD2 aligns across 7 bases. Germline V lookup: CDR1 MNHEY, CDR2 SMNVEV (reference sequence). Trimming at V came to 4 bases and at J to 4 bases, leaving 14 bases not matched to a gene. CDR3 length: 17 amino acids. The DNA for the CDR3 is TGTGCCAGCAGTTCCCTCCTCAGCGGGACGGGCGCAGATACGCAGTATTTT. Its translation: CASSSLLSGTGADTQYF.

The chain employs TRBV28 and TRBJ1-1; TRBD1 aligns across 7 bases. V trimming: 4 bases; J trimming: 0 bases; junction bases outside the gene matches: 2. Germline CDR1 reads MDHEN; CDR2 reads SYDVKM. The CDR3 extends over 14 amino acids. The CDR3 loop reads CASSSQGVNTEAFF. For the CDR3, the DNA is TGTGCCAGCAGTTCCCAGGGGGTGAACACTGAAGCTTTCTTT.

The chain recombines TRBV7-2 with TRBJ1-3; D gene uncertain. From germline, CDR1 is SGHTA and CDR2 FQGNSA. V dropped 2 bases and J dropped 0 bases, with 11 bases sitting between them. CDR3 length: 16 amino acids. The CDR3: CASSLSRTNSGNTIYF. DNA for the CDR3: TGTGCCAGCAGCTTATCCAGGACCAACTCTGGAAACACCATATATTTT.

The V and J genes are TRBV18 and TRBJ2-2; D not resolved. Germline V gene sequence: CDR1 KGHSH, CDR2 LQKENI. V gave up 0 bases and J gave up 6 bases, with 5 bases separating them. The CDR3 has 13 amino acids. CDR3 residues: CASSPPVPGELFF. CDR3 nucleotide sequence: TGTGCCAGCTCACCACCGGTTCCCGGGGAGCTGTTTTTT.

The chain employs TRBV9 and TRBJ1-1; TRBD1 is a possible D gene (5 bases). The CDR3 extends over 14 amino acids. Looked up from germline, CDR1 is SGDLS and CDR2 is YYNGEE. Trimming removed 0 bases at V and 5 bases at J, with 11 bases between. The CDR3 sequence: CASSVVGRATEAFF. The DNA for the CDR3 is TGTGCCAGCAGCGTAGTGGGCAGGGCTACTGAAGCTTTCTTT.

This chain links TRBV11-2 with TRBJ2-2, with 10 bases identical to TRBD1. Per germline, CDR1 SGHAT and CDR2 FQNNGV. V lost 3 bases and J lost 1; bases outside the gene matches: 5. The CDR3 runs to 17 residues. This chain's CDR3 is CASSFAGTGVNTGELFF. The CDR3 DNA reads TGTGCCAGCAGCTTCGCCGGGACAGGGGTGAACACCGGGGAGCTGTTTTTT.

This rearrangement joins TRBV11-2 to TRBJ2-7; D call uncertain. V was trimmed by 3 bases and J by 6 bases, leaving 12 bases between them. CDR3 length: 13 residues. The V gene's germline CDR1 is SGHAT and CDR2 FQNNGV. CDR3 bases: TGTGCCAGCAGCTTGGACGGCCAGTCCGAGCAGTACTTC. Amino acids: CASSLDGQSEQYF. Looking up the rest from reference TRBV11-2 and TRBJ2-7 gives the full variable domain: EAGVAQSPRYKIIEKRQSVAFWCNPISGHATLYWYQQILGQGPKLLIQFQNNGVVDDSQLPKDRFSAERLKGVDSTLKIQPAKLEDSAVYLCASSLDGQSEQYFGPGTRLTVT.

The J gene is TRBJ2-3, the V gene TRBV5-4; D is undetermined. The CDR3 has 12 residues. Germline V gene data show CDR1 as SGHNT and CDR2 as YYREEE (reference sequence). The V end lost 4 bases, the J end lost 2 bases, and 5 bases lay between the germline ends. CDR3 in DNA: TGTGCCAGCAGCGTATCCACAGATACGCAGTATTTT. This gives the protein CASSVSTDTQYF. The variable domain in full, with the rest retrieved from reference TRBV5-4 and TRBJ2-3, is ETGVTQSPTHLIKTRGQQVTLRCSSQSGHNTVSWYQQALGQGPQFIFQYYREEENGRGNFPPRFSGLQFPNYSSELNVNALELDDSALYLCASSVSTDTQYFGPGTRLTVL.

The chain combines TRBV5-6 with TRBJ1-2; TRBD1 matches at 8 bases. From germline, CDR1 is SGHDT and CDR2 YYEEEE. V trimming: 1 base; J trimming: 8 bases; junction bases outside the gene matches: 7. The CDR3 extends over 14 amino acids. DNA of the CDR3: TGTGCCAGCAGCTTGATGTCGGACAGGGACGGCTACACCTTC. The encoded protein is CASSLMSDRDGYTF.

This clone was observed once. The rearrangement joins TRBV6-6 to TRBJ1-5, with D hard to call. The V and J ends lost 2 bases and 5 bases respectively, with 7 bases between them. The CDR3 is made up of 13 amino acids. Per germline, CDR1 MNHNY and CDR2 SVGAGI (reference sequence). CDR3 bases: TGTGCCAGCAGTTACGGATACTATCAGCCCCAGCATTTT. It encodes CASSYGYYQPQHF.

The chain carries TRBV15 and TRBJ1-4; 10 nucleotides line up with TRBD1. Trimming took 0 bases from V and 0 from J; bases not matched to a gene: 7. The CDR3 contains 19 residues. Germline loops: CDR1 LNHNV, CDR2 YYDKDF (reference sequence). CDR3 protein: CATSRDGDRGLATNEKLFF. For the CDR3, the DNA is TGTGCCACCAGCAGAGATGGCGACAGGGGGCTTGCAACTAATGAAAAACTGTTTTTT.

This sequence joins TRBV6-5 and TRBJ2-2; D ambiguous. V was trimmed by 6 bases and J by 5 bases, leaving 4 bases between them. This CDR3 is built from 11 residues. CDR1 is MNHEY, CDR2 SVGAGI, per germline. Here the CDR3 reads CASRSTGELFF. The CDR3 DNA follows: TGTGCCAGCAGATCTACCGGGGAGCTGTTTTTT.